This T cell receptor beta chain is from a study of cytomegalovirus exposure and HLA in healthy donors. About the research overall: The same platform used for the 500 to 850 first-cohort repertoires was also used for the approximately 120 validation repertoires, as a later analysis reported.

General observations from the study: The classifier reportedly diagnosed cytomegalovirus status with high specificity and sensitivity.

Germline values: CDR1 LGHNA, CDR2 YSLEER. The CDR3 is 17 amino acids. V shed 0 bases, J shed 5 bases, and the junction held 10 bases outside the gene matches. Turning to this clone: Its antigen is unknown. The sample contains more than one DNA sequence encoding this CDR3.

The data were produced by immunoSEQ multiplex PCR, yet TCRdb's version contains in-frame clones alone and is incomplete. Here the sample spans around 74,000 clones, roughly 80% being singletons. Material: PBMCs. The V call is TRBV4-3, the J call TRBJ2-5; 9 bases line up with TRBD2. This sequence was found in a man aged 25-45 years in good health and CMV-seronegative. The CDR3, as DNA: TGCGCCAGCAGCCAAGATTGGCGCGGGGGGGCCGGGGAGACCCAGTACTTC. As protein: CASSQDWRGGAGETQYF.